These 3 T cell receptor beta chains came from one sample sequenced in a study of PD-L1 blockade in urothelial cancer. Clones were read by immunoSEQ multiplex PCR, and TCRdb kept only the in-frame ones, dropping some. The table includes about 84,000 clones, 82% detected once. The source was PBMCs, collected around atezolizumab (anti-PD-L1) treatment. These receptors all stem from a man aged 70 or older with urothelial cancer.

CDR3 coding DNA: TGTGCCAGCAGTACACGACAGGGGGCGCGGGATACGCAGTATTTT. Its translation is CASSTRQGARDTQYF. The gene calls are TRBV27 and TRBJ2-3, with 10 bases that match TRBD1. The CDR3 spans 15 residues. CDR1 and CDR2 (germline): MNHEY, SMNVEV (reference sequence). The trim removed 5 bases at V and 6 bases at J, leaving 8 bases unmatched.

The rearrangement links TRBV5-1 to TRBJ1-1, with 8 bases lining up with TRBD1. Germline V gives CDR1 SGHRS, CDR2 YFSETQ. The CDR3 totals 17 residues. V shed 0 bases and J 1 base; nucleotides not matched to a gene: 8. This CDR3 is CASSLEGQGRGNTEAFF. The CDR3 DNA sequence: TGCGCCAGCAGCTTGGAAGGACAGGGTAGGGGGAACACTGAAGCTTTCTTT.

The chain has TRBV5-4 and TRBJ2-7; 9 bases are shared with TRBD2. Germline trimming cut 4 bases from V and 3 bases from J; bases unmatched to any gene: 5. Germline V CDR1 and CDR2: SGHNT, YYREEE (reference sequence). This CDR3 region has 14 residues. CDR3 sequence: CASSPGLAVYEQYF. CDR3 DNA sequence: TGTGCCAGCAGCCCGGGACTAGCCGTCTACGAGCAGTACTTC.